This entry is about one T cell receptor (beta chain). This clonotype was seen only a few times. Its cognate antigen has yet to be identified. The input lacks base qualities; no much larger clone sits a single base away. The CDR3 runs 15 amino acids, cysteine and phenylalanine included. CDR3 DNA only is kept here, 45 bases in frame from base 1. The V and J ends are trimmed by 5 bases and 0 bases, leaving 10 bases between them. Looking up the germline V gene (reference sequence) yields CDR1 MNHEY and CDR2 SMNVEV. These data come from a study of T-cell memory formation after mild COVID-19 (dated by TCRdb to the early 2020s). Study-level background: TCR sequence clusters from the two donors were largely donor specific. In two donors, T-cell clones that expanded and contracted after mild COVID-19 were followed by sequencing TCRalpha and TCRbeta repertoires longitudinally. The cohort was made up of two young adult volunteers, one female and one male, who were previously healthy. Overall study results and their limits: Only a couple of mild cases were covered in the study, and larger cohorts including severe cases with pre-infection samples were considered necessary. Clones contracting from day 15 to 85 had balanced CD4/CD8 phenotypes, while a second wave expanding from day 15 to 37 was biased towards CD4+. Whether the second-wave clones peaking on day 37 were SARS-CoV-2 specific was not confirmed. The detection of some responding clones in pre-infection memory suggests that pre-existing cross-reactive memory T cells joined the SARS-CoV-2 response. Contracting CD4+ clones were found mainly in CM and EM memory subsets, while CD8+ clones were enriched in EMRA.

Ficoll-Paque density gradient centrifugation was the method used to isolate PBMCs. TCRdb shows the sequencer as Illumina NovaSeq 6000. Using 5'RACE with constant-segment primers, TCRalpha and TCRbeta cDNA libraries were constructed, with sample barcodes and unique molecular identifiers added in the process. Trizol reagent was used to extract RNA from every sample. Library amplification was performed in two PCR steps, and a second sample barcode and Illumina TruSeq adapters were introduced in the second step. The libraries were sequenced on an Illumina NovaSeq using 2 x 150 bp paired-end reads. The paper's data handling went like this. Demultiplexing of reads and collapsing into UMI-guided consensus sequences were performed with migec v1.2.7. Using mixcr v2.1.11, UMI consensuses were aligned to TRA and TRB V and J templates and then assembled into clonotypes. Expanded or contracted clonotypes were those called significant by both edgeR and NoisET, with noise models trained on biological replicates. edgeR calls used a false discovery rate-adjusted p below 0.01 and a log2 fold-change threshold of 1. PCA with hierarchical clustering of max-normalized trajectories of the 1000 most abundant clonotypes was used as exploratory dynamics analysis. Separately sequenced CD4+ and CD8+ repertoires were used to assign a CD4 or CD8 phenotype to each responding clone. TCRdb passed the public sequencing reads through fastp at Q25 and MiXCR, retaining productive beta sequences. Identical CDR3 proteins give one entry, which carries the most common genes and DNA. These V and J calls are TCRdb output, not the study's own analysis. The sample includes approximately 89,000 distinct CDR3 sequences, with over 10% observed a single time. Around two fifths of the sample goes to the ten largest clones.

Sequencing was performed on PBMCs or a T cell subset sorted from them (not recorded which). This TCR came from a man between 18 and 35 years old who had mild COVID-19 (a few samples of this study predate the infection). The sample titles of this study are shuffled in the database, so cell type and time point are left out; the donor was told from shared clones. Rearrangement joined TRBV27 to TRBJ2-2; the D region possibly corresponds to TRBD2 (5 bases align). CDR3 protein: CASSPRTSNTGELFF. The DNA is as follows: TGTGCCAGCAGTCCGCGGACTTCGAACACCGGGGAGCTGTTTTTT.